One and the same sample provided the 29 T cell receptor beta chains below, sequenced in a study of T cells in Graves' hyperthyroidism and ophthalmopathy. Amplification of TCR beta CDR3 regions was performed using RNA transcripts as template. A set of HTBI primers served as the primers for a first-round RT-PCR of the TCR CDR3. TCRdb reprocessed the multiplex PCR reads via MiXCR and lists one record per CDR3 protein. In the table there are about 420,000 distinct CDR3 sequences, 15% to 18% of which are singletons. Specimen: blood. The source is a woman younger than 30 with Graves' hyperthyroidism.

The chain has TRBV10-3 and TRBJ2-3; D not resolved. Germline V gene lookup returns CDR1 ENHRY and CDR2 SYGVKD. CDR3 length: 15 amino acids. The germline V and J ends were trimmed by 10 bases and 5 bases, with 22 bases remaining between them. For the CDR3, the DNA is TGTGCCACCGGGCGGATTAGCCAAACTGGAGATACGCAGTATTTT. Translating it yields CATGRISQTGDTQYF.

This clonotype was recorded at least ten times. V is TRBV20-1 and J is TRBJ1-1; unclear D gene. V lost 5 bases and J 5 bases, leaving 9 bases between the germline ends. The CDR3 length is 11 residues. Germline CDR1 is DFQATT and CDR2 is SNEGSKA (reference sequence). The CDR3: CSALPGTEAFF. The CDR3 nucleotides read TGCAGTGCTTTACCGGGGACTGAAGCTTTCTTT.

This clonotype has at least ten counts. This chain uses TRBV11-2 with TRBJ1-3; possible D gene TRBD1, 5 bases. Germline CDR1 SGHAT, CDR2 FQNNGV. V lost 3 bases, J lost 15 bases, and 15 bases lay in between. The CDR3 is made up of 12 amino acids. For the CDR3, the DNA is TGTGCCAGCAGCTTTAATTACAGGTCCGCATATTTT. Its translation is CASSFNYRSAYF.

CDR3 amino acids: CASSIEWDRGFEKLFF. The DNA of the CDR3 is TGTGCCAGCAGCATCGAGTGGGACAGGGGTTTTGAAAAACTGTTTTTT. The rearrangement uses TRBV7-9 and TRBJ1-4; 10 positions agree with TRBD1. With V trimmed by 5 bases and J by 7 bases, 10 bases remained unmatched. CDR3 size: 16 residues. Germline CDR1 SEHNR, CDR2 FQNEAQ (reference sequence).

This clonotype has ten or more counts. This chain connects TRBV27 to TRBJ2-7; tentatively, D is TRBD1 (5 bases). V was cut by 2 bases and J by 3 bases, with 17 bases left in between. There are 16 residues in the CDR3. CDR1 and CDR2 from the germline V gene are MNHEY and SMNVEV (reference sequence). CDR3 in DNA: TGTGCCAGCAGTTTACGGCGGCAGGGAAGGGTCTACGAGCAGTACTTC. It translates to CASSLRRQGRVYEQYF.

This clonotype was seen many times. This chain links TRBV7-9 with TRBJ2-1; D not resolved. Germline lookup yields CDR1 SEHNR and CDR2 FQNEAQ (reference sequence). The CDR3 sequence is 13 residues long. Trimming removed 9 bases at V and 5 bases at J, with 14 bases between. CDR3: CARGSAGNNEQFF. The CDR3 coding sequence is TGTGCCAGGGGCTCGGCAGGTAACAATGAGCAGTTCTTC. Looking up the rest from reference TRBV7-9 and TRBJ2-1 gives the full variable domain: DTGVSQNPRHKITKRGQNVTFRCDPISEHNRLYWYRQTLGQGPEFLTYFQNEAQLEKSRLLSDRFSAERPKGSFSTLEIQRTEQGDSAMYLCARGSAGNNEQFFGPGTRLTVL.

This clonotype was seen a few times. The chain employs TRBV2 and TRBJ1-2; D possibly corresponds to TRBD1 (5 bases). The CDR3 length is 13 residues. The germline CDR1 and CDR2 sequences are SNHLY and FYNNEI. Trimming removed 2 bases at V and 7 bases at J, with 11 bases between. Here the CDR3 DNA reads TGTGCCAGCAGTGAATTCCAGGGTGCTGGCTACACCTTC. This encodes CASSEFQGAGYTF.

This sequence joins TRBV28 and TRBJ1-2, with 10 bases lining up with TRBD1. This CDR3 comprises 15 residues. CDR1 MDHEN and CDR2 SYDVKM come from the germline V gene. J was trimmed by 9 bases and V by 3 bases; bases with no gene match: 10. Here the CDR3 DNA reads TGTGCCAGCAGTTTGCGGGACAGGGGAAGTGTGAGCTACACCTTC. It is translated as CASSLRDRGSVSYTF.

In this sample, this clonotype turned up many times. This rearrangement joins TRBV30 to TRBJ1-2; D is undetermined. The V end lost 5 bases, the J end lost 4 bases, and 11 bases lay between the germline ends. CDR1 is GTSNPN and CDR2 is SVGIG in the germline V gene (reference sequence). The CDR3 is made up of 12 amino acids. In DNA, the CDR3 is TGTGCCTGGGTGGTGGGCTCCTATGGCTACACCTTC. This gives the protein CAWVVGSYGYTF.

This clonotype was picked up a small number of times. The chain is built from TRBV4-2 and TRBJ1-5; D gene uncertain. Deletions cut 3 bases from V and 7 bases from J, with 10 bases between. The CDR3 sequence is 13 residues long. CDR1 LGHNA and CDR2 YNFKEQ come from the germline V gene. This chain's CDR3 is CASSQGDKQPQHF. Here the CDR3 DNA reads TGTGCCAGCAGCCAGGGAGACAAACAGCCCCAGCATTTT.

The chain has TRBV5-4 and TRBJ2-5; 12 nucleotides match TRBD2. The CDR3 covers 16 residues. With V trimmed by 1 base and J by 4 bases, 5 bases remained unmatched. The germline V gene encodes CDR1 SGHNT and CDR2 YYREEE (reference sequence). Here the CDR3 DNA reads TGTGCCAGCAGCTTGTGGGGGGGACTAGCGGGAGAGACCCAGTACTTC. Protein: CASSLWGGLAGETQYF.

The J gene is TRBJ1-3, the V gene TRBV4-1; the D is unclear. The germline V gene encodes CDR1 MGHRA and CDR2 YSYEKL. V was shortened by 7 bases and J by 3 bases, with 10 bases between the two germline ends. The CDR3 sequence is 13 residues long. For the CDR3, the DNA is TGCGCCAGCACGCCAAATGGTGGAAACACCATATATTTT. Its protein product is CASTPNGGNTIYF.

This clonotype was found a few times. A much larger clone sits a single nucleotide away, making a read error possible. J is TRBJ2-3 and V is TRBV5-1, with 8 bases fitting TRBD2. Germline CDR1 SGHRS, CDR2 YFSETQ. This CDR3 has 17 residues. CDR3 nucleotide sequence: TGCGCCAGCAGCTGGGACCTTAGCGGGAATGAGGCAGATACGCGGTATTTT. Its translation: CASSWDLSGNEADTRYF.

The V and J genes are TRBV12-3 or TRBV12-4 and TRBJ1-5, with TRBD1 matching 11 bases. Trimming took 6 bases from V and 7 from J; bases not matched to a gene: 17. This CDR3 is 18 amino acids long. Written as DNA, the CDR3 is TGTGCCAGCAGCTACGGGAGGGGCCGGACAGGGGGCCGACAGCCCCAGCATTTT. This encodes CASSYGRGRTGGRQPQHF.

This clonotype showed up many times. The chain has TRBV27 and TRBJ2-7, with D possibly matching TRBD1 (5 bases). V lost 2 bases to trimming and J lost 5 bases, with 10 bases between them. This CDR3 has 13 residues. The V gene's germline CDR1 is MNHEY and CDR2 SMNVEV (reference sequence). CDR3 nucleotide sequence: TGTGCCAGCAGTTTAGCAGGGCCCCACGAGCAGTACTTC. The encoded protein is CASSLAGPHEQYF.

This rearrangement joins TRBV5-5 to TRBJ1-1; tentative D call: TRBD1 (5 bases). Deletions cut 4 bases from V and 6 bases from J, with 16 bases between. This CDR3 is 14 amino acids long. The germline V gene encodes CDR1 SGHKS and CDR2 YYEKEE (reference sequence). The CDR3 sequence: CASSVRGRGAEAFF. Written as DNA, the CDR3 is TGTGCCAGCAGCGTAAGGGGTCGGGGCGCTGAAGCTTTCTTT.

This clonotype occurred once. CDR3 bases: TGTGCCAGCAGCGTAGCAGCGGGGCTCAGGGATACGCAGTATTTT. It yields the protein CASSVAAGLRDTQYF. This chain joins TRBV9 and TRBJ2-3; 7 bases are a match to TRBD2. The CDR3 sequence is 15 residues long. The V segment lost 0 bases and the J segment 6 bases; nucleotides outside the gene matches: 7. In germline, CDR1 is SGDLS, CDR2 YYNGEE.

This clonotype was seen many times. CDR3 region: CASRPGTGGNNEKLFF. The CDR3 nucleotides read TGCGCCAGTAGACCTGGGACAGGGGGCAATAATGAAAAACTGTTTTTT. The chain combines TRBV5-1 with TRBJ1-4; 12 bases map to TRBD1. Trimming took 8 bases from V and 4 from J; bases not matched to a gene: 9. Germline V gene lookup returns CDR1 SGHRS and CDR2 YFSETQ. The CDR3 has 16 residues.

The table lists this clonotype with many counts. The CDR3 nucleotides read TGTGCCAGCAGCCCCGGGACAGGGAAGACCTACGAGCAGTACTTC. As protein: CASSPGTGKTYEQYF. The chain joins TRBV7-9 to TRBJ2-7, with TRBD1 identical over 9 bases. The V and J ends lost 5 bases and 2 bases, in that order; junction bases with no gene match: 7. The CDR3 has 15 amino acids. Per the germline V gene, CDR1 is SEHNR and CDR2 is FQNEAQ (reference sequence).

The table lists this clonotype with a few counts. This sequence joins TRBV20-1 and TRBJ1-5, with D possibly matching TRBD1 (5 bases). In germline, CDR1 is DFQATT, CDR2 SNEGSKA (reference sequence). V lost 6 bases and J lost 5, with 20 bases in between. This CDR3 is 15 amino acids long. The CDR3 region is CSAQDGHSIYQPQHF. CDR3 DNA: TGCAGTGCCCAAGACGGACACTCCATTTATCAGCCCCAGCATTTT.

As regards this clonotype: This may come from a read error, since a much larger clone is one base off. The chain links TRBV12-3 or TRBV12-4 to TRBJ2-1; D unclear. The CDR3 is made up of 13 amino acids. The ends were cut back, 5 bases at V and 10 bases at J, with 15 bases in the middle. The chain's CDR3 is CASSLRVPIEQFF. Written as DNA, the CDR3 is TGTGCCAGCAGTCTACGAGTGCCGATCGAGCAGTTCTTC.

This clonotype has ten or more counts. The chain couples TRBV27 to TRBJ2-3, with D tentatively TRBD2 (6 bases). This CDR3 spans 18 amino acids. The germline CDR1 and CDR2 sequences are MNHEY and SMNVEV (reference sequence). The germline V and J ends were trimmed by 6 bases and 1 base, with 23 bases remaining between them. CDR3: CASSPGPLGTQRTDTQYF. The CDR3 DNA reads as TGTGCCAGCAGCCCTGGGCCCCTCGGGACTCAACGCACAGATACGCAGTATTTT.

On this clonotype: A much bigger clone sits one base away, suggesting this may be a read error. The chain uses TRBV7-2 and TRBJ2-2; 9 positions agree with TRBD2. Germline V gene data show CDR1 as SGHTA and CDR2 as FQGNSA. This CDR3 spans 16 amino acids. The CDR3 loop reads CASSRPGLAGTGGLFF. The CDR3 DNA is TGTGCCAGCAGCCGTCCGGGACTAGCCGGCACCGGGGGGCTGTTTTTT.

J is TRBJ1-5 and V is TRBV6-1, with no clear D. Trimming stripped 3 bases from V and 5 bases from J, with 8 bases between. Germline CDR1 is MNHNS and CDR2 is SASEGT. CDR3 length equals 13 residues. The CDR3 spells CASSESFDQPQHF. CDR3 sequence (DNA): TGTGCCAGCAGTGAGAGTTTTGATCAGCCCCAGCATTTT.

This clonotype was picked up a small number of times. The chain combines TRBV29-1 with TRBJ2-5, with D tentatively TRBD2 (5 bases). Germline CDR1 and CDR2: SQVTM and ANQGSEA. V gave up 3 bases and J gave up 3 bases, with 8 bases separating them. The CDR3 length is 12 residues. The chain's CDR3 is CSVELAEETQYF. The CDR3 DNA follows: TGCAGCGTTGAGCTAGCAGAAGAGACCCAGTACTTC.

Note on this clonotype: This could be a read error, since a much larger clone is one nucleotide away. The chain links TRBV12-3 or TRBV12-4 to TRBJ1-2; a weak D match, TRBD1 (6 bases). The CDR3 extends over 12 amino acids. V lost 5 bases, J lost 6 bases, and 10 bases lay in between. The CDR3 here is CASSGGADGYTF. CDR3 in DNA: TGTGCCAGCAGTGGGGGGGCAGATGGCTACACCTTC.

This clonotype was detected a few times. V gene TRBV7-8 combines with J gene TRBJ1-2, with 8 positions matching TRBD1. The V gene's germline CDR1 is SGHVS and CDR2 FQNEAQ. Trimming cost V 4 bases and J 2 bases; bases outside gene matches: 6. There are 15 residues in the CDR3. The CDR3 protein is CASSWNRDRNYGYTF. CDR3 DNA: TGTGCCAGCAGCTGGAACCGGGACAGGAACTATGGCTACACCTTC.

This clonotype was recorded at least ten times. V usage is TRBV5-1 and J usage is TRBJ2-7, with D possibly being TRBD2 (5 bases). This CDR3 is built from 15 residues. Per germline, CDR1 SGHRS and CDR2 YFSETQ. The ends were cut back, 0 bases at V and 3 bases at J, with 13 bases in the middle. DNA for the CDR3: TGCGCCAGCAGCTTGGCCGAGGGTCCTCTCTACGAGCAGTACTTC. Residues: CASSLAEGPLYEQYF. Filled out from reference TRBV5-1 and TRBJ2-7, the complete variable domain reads KAGVTQTPRYLIKTRGQQVTLSCSPISGHRSVSWYQQTPGQGLQFLFEYFSETQRNKGNFPGRFSGRQFSNSRSEMNVSTLELGDSALYLCASSLAEGPLYEQYFGPGTRLTVT.

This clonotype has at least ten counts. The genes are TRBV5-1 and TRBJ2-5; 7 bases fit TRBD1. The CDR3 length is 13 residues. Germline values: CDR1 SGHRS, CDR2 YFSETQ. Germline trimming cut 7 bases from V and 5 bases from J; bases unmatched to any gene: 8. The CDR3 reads CASCSTGWETQYF. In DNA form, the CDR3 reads TGCGCCAGCTGTTCGACAGGGTGGGAGACCCAGTACTTC.